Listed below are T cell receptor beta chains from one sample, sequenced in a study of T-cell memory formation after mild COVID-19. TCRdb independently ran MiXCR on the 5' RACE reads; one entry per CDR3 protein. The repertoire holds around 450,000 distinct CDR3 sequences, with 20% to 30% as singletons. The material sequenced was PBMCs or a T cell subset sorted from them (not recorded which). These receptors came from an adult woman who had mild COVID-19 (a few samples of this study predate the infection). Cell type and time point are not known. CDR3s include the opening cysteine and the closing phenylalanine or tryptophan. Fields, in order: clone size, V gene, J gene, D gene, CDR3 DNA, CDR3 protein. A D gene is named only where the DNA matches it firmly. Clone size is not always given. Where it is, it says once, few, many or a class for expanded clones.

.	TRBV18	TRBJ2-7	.	TGTGCCAGTGTCGAGGGCTCCTCCTACGAGCAGTACTTC	CASVEGSSYEQYF
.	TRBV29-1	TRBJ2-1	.	TGCAGCGTTGGGCTAGCGAATAATGAGCAGTTCTTC	CSVGLANNEQFF
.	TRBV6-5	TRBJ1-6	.	TGTGCCAGCAGTGCCCAAATCCCTGCGGATTCACCCCTCCACTTT	CASSAQIPADSPLHF
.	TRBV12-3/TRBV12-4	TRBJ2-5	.	TGTGCCAGCACCTCGTCAGGCTTAGGCAGCGGTAGAGGGGAGACCCAGTACTTC	CASTSSGLGSGRGETQYF
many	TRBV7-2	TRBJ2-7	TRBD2	TGTGCCAGCAGCTTAGACCTAGCGGGAGGGCCGGTGCAGTACTTC	CASSLDLAGGPVQYF
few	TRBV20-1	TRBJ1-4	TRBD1	TGCAGTGCTAGAGAAGACAGGGAGGGTGGAAAACTGTTTTTT	CSAREDREGGKLFF
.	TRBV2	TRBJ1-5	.	TGTGCCAGCAGTGGGGGGGTAGGCAGCAATCAGCCCCAGCATTTT	CASSGGVGSNQPQHF
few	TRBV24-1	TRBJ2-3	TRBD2	TGTGCCACCAGTGACAATAGCGGGGGATACACAGATACGCAGTATTTT	CATSDNSGGYTDTQYF
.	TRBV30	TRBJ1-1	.	TGTGCCTGGAGTTACACACAGGGCACTGAAGCTTTCTTT	CAWSYTQGTEAFF
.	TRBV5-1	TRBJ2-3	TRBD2	TGCGCCAGCAATAGCGGGAGTGGTTCAGATACGCAGTATTTT	CASNSGSGSDTQYF
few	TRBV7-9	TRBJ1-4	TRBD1	TGTGCCAGCAGCTTGGGACAGGGGGCGGATGAAAAACTGTTTTTT	CASSLGQGADEKLFF
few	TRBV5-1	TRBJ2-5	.	TGCGCCAGCAGCTTAGGTACAGGGACAGAGACCCAGTACTTC	CASSLGTGTETQYF
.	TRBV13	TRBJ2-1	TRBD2	TGTGCCAGCAGCTTCGGTGTAGCGGGTTACAATGAGCAGTTCTTC	CASSFGVAGYNEQFF
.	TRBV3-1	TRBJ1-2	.	TGTGCCAGCACCCCCCGGGCGGCTAACTATGGCTACACCTTC	CASTPRAANYGYTF
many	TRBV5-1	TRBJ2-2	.	TGCGCCAGTACGGGGGAGTCCGGCACCGGGGAGCTGTTTTTT	CASTGESGTGELFF
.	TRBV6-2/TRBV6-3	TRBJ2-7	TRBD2	TGTGCCAGCTCTTGGCGGGAGAGCTACGAGCAGTACTTC	CASSWRESYEQYF
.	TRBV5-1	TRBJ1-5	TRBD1	TGCGCCAGCAGCCCCGGGACAGGGTACCCCAATAGCAATCAGCCCCAGCATTTT	CASSPGTGYPNSNQPQHF
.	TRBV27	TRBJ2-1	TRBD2	TGTGCCAGCAGTTGGGGGGGACTAGGAGGCAATGAGCAGTTCTTC	CASSWGGLGGNEQFF
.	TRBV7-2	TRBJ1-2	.	TGTGCCAGCAGCTTATTAGCCACAGGGATGCCGAGCCTTCGTGGCTACACCTTC	CASSLLATGMPSLRGYTF
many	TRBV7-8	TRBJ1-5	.	TGTGCCAGCAGTCCAGAGGGGCCGGGACATAGCAATCAGCCCCAGCATTTT	CASSPEGPGHSNQPQHF
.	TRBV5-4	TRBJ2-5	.	TGTGCCAGCAGCTTGGGCACAGCCTCACAAGAGACCCAGTACTTC	CASSLGTASQETQYF
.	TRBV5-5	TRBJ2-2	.	TGTGCCAGCAGCTTGGCCAAGGTCACCGGGGAGCTGTTTTTT	CASSLAKVTGELFF
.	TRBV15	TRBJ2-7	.	TGTGCCACCAGCAAAAGCTCAGCCTCCGAGCAGTACTTC	CATSKSSASEQYF
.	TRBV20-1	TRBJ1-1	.	TGCAGTGCTAGTAGTCACTTGAACACTGAAGCTTTCTTT	CSASSHLNTEAFF
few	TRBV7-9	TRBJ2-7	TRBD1	TGTGCCAGCGGGACAGGGGTTACCTACGAGCAGTACTTC	CASGTGVTYEQYF
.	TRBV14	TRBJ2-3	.	TGTGCCAGCAGCCGCGGCGCAGCAGATACGCAGTATTTT	CASSRGAADTQYF
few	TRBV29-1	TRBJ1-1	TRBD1	TGCACCGCAGACAGGGGGCAAACTGAAGCTTTCTTT	CTADRGQTEAFF
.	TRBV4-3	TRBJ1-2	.	TGCGCCAGCAGTCCGACGCGGGCGCTTGCTAACTATGGCTACACCTTC	CASSPTRALANYGYTF
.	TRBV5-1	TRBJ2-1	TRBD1	TGCGCCAGCAGCTTGGAGGCACAGGGGGCGTGGAATGAGCAGTTCTTC	CASSLEAQGAWNEQFF
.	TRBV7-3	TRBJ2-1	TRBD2	TGTGCCAGCAGCCGTCTAGCGGGGGGCCACAATGAGCAGTTCTTC	CASSRLAGGHNEQFF
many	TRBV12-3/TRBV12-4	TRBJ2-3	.	TGTGCCAGCAGTTCTACAGGAGCAGGGACAGATACGCAGTATTTT	CASSSTGAGTDTQYF
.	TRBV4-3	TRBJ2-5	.	TGCGCCAGCAGCCAAGATTTGACAGCCCGCCAAGAGACCCAGTACTTC	CASSQDLTARQETQYF
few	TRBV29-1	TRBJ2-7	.	TGCAGCGTTGAGCTCGAAGGAGGGTACGAGCAGTACTTC	CSVELEGGYEQYF
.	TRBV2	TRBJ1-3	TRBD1	TGTGCCAGCAGTCCAGACAGGGGGCAAGGAGGAAACACCATATATTTT	CASSPDRGQGGNTIYF
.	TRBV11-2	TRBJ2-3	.	TGTGCCAGCAGCTTAGGAGCCGGGGGCGGAACAGATACGCAGTATTTT	CASSLGAGGGTDTQYF
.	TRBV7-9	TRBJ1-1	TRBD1	TGTGCCAGCAGCTTACCCTCTAGGACAGGGGGCGAGGGAATCACTGAAGCTTTCTTT	CASSLPSRTGGEGITEAFF
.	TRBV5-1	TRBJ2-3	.	TGCGCCAGCAGCACTGGGGGGCTCACAGATACGCAGTATTTT	CASSTGGLTDTQYF
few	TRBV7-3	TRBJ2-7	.	TGTGCCAGCAGCTTTCGGGGGACCGGGGCAGGGAACTCCTACGAGCAGTACTTC	CASSFRGTGAGNSYEQYF
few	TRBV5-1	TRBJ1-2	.	TGCGCCAGCAGCCTGTCGGGACAAAACTATGGCTACACCTTC	CASSLSGQNYGYTF
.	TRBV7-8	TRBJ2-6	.	TGTGCCAGCAGCTTAGCACTCGTCTCTGGGGCCAACGTCCTGACTTTC	CASSLALVSGANVLTF
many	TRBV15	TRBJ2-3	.	TGTGCCACCAGCAGAGATCTCGGGACCACCACAGATACGCAGTATTTT	CATSRDLGTTTDTQYF
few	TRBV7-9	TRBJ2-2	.	TGTGCCAGCAGCTTACGGACCGGGGAGCTGTTTTTT	CASSLRTGELFF
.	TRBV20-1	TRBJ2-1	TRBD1	TGCAGTGCAAACAGGGGCCACAATGAGCAGTTCTTC	CSANRGHNEQFF
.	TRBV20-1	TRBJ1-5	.	TGCAGTGCCTCCCGGGAGAGAGATCAGCCCCAGCATTTT	CSASRERDQPQHF
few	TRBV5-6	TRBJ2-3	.	TGTGCCAGCAACCTCCCTGGACAGTCAGGGTTTGGGAGCTTCACAGATACGCAGTATTTT	CASNLPGQSGFGSFTDTQYF
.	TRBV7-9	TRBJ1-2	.	TGTGCCAGCAGCCCCGGGGTCCACTACACCTTC	CASSPGVHYTF
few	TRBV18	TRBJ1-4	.	TGTGCCAGCTCGGAAAGGGGAGGTGAAAAACTGTTTTTT	CASSERGGEKLFF
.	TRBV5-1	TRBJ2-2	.	TGCGCCAGCAGCTCCCCACCCTGGGCGGGGGCCAACACCGGGGAGCTGTTTTTT	CASSSPPWAGANTGELFF
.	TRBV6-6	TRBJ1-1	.	TGTGCCAGCAGTTTCAGGGTGCCTGGGGAAGCTTTCTTT	CASSFRVPGEAFF
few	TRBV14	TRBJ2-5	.	TGTGCCAGCAGCCAGACAGGAAAGACCCAGTACTTC	CASSQTGKTQYF
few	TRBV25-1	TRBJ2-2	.	TGTGCCAGCAGCAGGGAATTGGACACCGGGGAGCTGTTTTTT	CASSRELDTGELFF
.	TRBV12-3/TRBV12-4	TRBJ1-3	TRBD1	TGTGCCAGCAGTTTGGGGACAGGGACTTCTGGAAACACCATATATTTT	CASSLGTGTSGNTIYF
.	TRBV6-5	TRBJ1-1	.	TGTGCCAGCAGTTATGGGCGGGTAAGACATTCGGGGACTGAAGCTTTCTTT	CASSYGRVRHSGTEAFF
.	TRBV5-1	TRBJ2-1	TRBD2	TGCGCCAGCAGCTTGGACGGGGGGGCCCAGGTGGGGCAGTTCTTC	CASSLDGGAQVGQFF
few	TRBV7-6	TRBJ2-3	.	TGTGCCAGCAGCTCCGGCTGGGGGACAGATACGCAGTATTTT	CASSSGWGTDTQYF